The clone carrying this TCR beta chain occurred a few times. Single TCR cDNA molecules each had their own unique molecular identifier. In TCRdb, the 5' RACE reads were re-called with MiXCR into one record per CDR3 protein. The sample has roughly 7,300 distinct CDR3 sequences; 15% to 20% are singletons. The entry originates in a study of spatial heterogeneity in lung cancer. Regarding time point: sample taken at primary tumor resection. Without sorting, whole RNA was sequenced from tumor, nontumor lung or frozen PBMC. Samples were donated by 72 untreated early-stage non-small cell lung cancer patients. Sequenced material: PBMCs, taken at surgery. The TCR sequence derives from a female donor with early-stage non-small cell lung cancer.

In DNA form, the CDR3 reads TGCGCCAGCAGCCAAGGGGGGGAGGCCGGGGAGCTGTTTTTT. This translates into CASSQGGEAGELFF. The chain combines TRBV4-3 with TRBJ2-2, with D possibly matching TRBD2 (6 bases). V shed 1 base and J shed 6 bases, with 9 bases lying between them. This CDR3 is built from 14 residues. Germline-derived CDR1 and CDR2 are LGHNA and YSLEER.